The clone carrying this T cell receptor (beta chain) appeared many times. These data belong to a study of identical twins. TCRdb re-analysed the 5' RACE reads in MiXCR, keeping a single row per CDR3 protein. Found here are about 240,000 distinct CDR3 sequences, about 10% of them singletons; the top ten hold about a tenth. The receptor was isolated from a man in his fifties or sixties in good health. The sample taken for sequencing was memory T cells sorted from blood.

CDR3 sequence: CASSLKALTGELFF. The DNA of the CDR3 is TGTGCCAGCAGCTTAAAAGCGCTGACCGGGGAGCTGTTTTTT. The V gene is TRBV7-2, the J gene TRBJ2-2; no clear D. The V gene's germline CDR1 is SGHTA and CDR2 FQGNSA. This CDR3 contains 14 residues. Between the trimmed V and J ends, which lost 2 bases and 5 bases, there was a span of 9 bases.